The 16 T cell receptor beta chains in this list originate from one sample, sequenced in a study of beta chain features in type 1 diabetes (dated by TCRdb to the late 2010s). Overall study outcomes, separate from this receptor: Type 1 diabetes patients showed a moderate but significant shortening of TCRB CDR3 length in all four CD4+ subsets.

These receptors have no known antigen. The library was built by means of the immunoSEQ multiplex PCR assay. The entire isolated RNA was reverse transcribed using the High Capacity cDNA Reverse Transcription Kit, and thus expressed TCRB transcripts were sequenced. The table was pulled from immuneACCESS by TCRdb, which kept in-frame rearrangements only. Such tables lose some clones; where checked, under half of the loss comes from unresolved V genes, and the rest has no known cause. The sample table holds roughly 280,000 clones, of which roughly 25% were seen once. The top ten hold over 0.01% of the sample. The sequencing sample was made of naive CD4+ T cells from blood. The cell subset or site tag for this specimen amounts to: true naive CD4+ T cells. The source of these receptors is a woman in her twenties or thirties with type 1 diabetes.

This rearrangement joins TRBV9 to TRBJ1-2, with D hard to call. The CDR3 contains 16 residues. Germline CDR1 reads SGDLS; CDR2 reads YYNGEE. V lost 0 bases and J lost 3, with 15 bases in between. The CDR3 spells CASSVVGFGVDYGYTF. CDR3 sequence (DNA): TGTGCCAGCAGCGTAGTAGGGTTCGGGGTCGACTATGGCTACACCTTC.

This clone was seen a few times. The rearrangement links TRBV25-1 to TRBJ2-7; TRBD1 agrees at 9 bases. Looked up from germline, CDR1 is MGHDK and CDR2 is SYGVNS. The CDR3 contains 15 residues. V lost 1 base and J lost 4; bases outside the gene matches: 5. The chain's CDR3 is CASSELGQGTYEQYF. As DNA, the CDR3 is TGTGCCAGCAGTGAATTGGGACAGGGTACGTACGAGCAGTACTTC.

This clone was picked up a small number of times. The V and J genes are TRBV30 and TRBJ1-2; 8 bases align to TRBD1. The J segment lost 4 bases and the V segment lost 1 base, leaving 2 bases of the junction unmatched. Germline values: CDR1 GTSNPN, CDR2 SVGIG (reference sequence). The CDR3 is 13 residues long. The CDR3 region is CAWSEGTGYGYTF. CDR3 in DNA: TGTGCCTGGAGTGAAGGGACAGGCTATGGCTACACCTTC.

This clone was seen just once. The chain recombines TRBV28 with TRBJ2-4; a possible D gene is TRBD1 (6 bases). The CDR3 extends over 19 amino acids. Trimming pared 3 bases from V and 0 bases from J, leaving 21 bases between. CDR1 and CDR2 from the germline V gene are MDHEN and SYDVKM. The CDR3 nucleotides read TGTGCCAGCAGTTTCCGGACAGAAGACCCAGAACTAGCCAAAAACATTCAGTACTTC. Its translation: CASSFRTEDPELAKNIQYF.

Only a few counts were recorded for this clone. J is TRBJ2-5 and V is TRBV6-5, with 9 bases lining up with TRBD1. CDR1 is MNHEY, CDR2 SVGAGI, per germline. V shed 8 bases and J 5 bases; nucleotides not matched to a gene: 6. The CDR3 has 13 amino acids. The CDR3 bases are TGTGCCAGCGCAACAGGGGGCGAGGAGACCCAGTACTTC. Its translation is CASATGGEETQYF.

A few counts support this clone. The DNA of the CDR3 is TGCGCCAGCAGCTTGGATAGCGGGAACAATGAGCAGTTCTTC. Translating it yields CASSLDSGNNEQFF. V and J are TRBV5-1 and TRBJ2-1; 8 nucleotides align to TRBD2. Germline V gene data show CDR1 as SGHRS and CDR2 as YFSETQ. CDR3 length: 14 residues. After removal of 0 bases from V and 5 bases from J, the junction contained 1 base not matched to a gene.

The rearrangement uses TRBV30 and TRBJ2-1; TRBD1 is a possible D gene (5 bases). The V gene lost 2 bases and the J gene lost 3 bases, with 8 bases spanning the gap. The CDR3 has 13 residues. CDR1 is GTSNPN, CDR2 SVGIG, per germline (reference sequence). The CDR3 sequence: CAWSRQGYNEQFF. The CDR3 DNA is TGTGCCTGGAGTAGGCAGGGCTACAATGAGCAGTTCTTC. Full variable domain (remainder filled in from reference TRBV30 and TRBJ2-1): SQTIHQWPATLVQPVGSPLSLECTVEGTSNPNLYWYRQAAGRGLQLLFYSVGIGQISSEVPQNLSASRPQDRQFILSSKKLLLSDSGFYLCAWSRQGYNEQFFGPGTRLTVL.

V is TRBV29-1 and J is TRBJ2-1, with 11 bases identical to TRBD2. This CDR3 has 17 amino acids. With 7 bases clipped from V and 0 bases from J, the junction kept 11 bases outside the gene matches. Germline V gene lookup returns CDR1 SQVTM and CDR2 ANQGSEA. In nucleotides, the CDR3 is TGCAGCGCTGGCGGGACTAGCGGCCTCAGCTCCTACAATGAGCAGTTCTTC. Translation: CSAGGTSGLSSYNEQFF.

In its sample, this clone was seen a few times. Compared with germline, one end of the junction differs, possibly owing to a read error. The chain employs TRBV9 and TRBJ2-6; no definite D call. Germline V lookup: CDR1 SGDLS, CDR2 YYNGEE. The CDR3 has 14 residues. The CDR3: CASSVTTGANVLTF. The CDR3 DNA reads TGTGCCAGCAGCGTGACGACTGGAGCCAACGTCCTGACTTTC.

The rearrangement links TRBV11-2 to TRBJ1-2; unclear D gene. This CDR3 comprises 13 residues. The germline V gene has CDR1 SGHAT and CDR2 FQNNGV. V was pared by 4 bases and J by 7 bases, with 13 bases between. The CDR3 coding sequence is TGTGCCAGCAGCTACATATCCTCCAGTGGCTACACCTTC. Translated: CASSYISSSGYTF.

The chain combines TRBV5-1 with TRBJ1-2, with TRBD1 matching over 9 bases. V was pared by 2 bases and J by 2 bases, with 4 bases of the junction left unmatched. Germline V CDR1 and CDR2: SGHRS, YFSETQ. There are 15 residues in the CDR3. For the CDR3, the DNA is TGCGCCAGCAGCTTTGGGACAGGGACCAACTATGGCTACACCTTC. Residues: CASSFGTGTNYGYTF.

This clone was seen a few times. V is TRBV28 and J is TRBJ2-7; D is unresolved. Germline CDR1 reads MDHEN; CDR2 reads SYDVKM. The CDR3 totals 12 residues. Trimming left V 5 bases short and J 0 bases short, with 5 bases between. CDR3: CASSQDSYEQYF. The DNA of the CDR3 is TGTGCCAGCAGTCAGGACTCCTACGAGCAGTACTTC.

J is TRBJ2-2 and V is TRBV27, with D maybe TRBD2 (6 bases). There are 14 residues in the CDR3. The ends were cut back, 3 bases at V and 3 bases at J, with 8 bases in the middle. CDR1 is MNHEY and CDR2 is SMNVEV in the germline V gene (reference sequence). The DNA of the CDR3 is TGTGCCAGCAGTTTGACTAGGGACACCGGGGAGCTGTTTTTT. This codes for CASSLTRDTGELFF.

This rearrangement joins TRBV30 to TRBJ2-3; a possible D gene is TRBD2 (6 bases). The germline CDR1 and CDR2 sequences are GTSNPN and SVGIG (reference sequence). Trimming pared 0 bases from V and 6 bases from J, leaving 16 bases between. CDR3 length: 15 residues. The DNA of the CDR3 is TGTGCCTGGAGTGTACTTGGAGGGCCGGAGGATACGCAGTATTTT. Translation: CAWSVLGGPEDTQYF.

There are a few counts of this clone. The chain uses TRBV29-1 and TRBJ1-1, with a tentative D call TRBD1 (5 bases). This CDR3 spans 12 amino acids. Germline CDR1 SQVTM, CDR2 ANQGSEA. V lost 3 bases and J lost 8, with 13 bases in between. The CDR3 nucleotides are TGCAGCGTTGATTGGCAGGGCATGGAAGCTTTCTTT. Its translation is CSVDWQGMEAFF.

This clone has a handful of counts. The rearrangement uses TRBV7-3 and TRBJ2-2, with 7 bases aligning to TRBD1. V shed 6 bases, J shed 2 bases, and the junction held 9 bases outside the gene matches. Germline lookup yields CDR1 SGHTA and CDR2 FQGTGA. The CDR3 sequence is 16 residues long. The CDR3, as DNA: TGTGCCAGCAGATCCCCCGGGACAGCCAACACCGGGGAGCTGTTTTTT. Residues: CASRSPGTANTGELFF.